This TCR beta chain comes out of a study of beta chain features in type 1 diabetes. Expressed TCRB transcripts were sequenced after all isolated RNA was converted to cDNA. Here immunoSEQ multiplex PCR was the method, and the copy in TCRdb shows in-frame clones only, minus some. This table holds 200,000 to 250,000 clones, about 14% found once. J gave up 4 bases and V 8 bases, and 5 bases lay outside the gene matches. The length of the CDR3 is 13 residues. Per germline, CDR1 MGHDK and CDR2 SYGVNS. Study outcomes and limitations: TCRB CDR3 length was moderately but significantly reduced in all four CD4+ subsets of Type 1 diabetes patients. Insertions at VDJ junctions were less frequent in type 1 diabetes patients. These patients also deleted more nucleotides at the same junctions.

As regards this clone: Its antigen is not known.

The sequencing sample was made of naive CD4+ T cells from blood. The origin of this receptor is a man younger than 40 with type 1 diabetes. The chain joins TRBV25-1 to TRBJ2-7; 10 bases match TRBD1. The CDR3 region is CASYPGQGYEQYF. CDR3 nucleotides: TGTGCCAGCTACCCGGGACAGGGGTACGAGCAGTACTTC.